The next 18 T cell receptor beta chains were all read from a single sample in a study of shared clonotypes between healthy human individuals. The assay was immunoSEQ multiplex PCR, and TCRdb's table has in-frame clones only and misses some. This table holds some 470,000 clones, about 82% found once. Sequencing was carried out using PBMCs. The receptor set was obtained from a woman between 40 and 55 years old in good health. Some clones in this sample may be carry-over from other donors' samples.

This clone showed up just a few times. Just one base apart from a much larger clone, this may be a read error. CDR3 loop: CASSWGQNTEAFF. DNA of the CDR3: TGTGCCAGCAGCTGGGGACAGAACACTGAAGCTTTCTTT. The rearrangement uses TRBV2 and TRBJ1-1; perhaps TRBD1 as D (6 bases). The CDR3 contains 13 residues. Looked up from germline, CDR1 is SNHLY and CDR2 is FYNNEI. The germline V and J ends were trimmed by 6 bases and 1 base, with 9 bases remaining between them.

The chain uses TRBV4-2 and TRBJ2-7, with TRBD1 identical over 8 bases. The germline gives CDR1 LGHNA, CDR2 YNFKEQ. With 4 bases clipped from V and 4 bases from J, the junction kept 9 bases outside the gene matches. The CDR3 consists of 15 residues. The CDR3: CASSREPTGGYEQYF. CDR3 sequence (DNA): TGTGCCAGCAGCCGGGAACCTACAGGGGGGTACGAGCAGTACTTC.

This clone was seen just once. The chain joins TRBV7-2 to TRBJ2-2; 9 bases fit TRBD1. The CDR3 is 16 amino acids. Looked up from germline, CDR1 is SGHTA and CDR2 is FQGNSA. With V trimmed by 5 bases and J by 0 bases, 4 bases remained unmatched. The DNA of the CDR3 is TGTGCCAGCAGCACAGGGGGCACCGCGAACACCGGGGAGCTGTTTTTT. It is translated as CASSTGGTANTGELFF.

V and J are TRBV18 and TRBJ2-7; 7 positions match TRBD1. CDR3 length equals 15 residues. Germline CDR1 reads KGHSH; CDR2 reads LQKENI. After removal of 6 bases from V and 4 bases from J, the junction contained 12 bases not matched to a gene. CDR3 amino acids: CASSPRTGEPYEQYF. The CDR3 nucleotides read TGTGCCAGCTCTCCTCGGACAGGCGAGCCATACGAGCAGTACTTC.

The gene calls are TRBV2 and TRBJ2-7; possibly TRBD2 for D (5 bases). V was pared by 5 bases and J by 2 bases, with 10 bases between. The CDR3 consists of 13 residues. Germline V CDR1 and CDR2: SNHLY, FYNNEI. CDR3 bases: TGTGCCAGCAGTCGCGACTACACCTACGAGCAGTACTTC. Its translation is CASSRDYTYEQYF.

This rearrangement joins TRBV15 to TRBJ1-2, with 7 bases aligning to TRBD1. Trimming removed 1 base from V and 4 bases from J; junction bases left unmatched: 9. The length of the CDR3 is 16 residues. CDR1 and CDR2 from the germline V gene are LNHNV and YYDKDF (reference sequence). The CDR3 is CATSRGLAGGIYGYTF. DNA of the CDR3: TGTGCCACCAGCAGAGGATTGGCAGGGGGTATCTATGGCTACACCTTC.

This clone has a handful of counts. Here the CDR3 reads CASKEGAVRVNEQFF. CDR3 bases: TGTGCCAGTAAGGAGGGGGCAGTCCGGGTGAATGAGCAGTTCTTC. The rearrangement uses TRBV6-1 and TRBJ2-1; weak D call: TRBD1 (7 bases). The CDR3 contains 15 residues. V lost 9 bases to trimming and J lost 7 bases, with 22 bases between them. Germline CDR1 and CDR2: MNHNS and SASEGT.

The chain is built from TRBV6-5 and TRBJ2-1, with D perhaps TRBD2 (6 bases). The CDR3 covers 13 residues. Per germline, CDR1 MNHEY and CDR2 SVGAGI. The ends were cut back, 6 bases at V and 2 bases at J, with 8 bases in the middle. CDR3 sequence (DNA): TGTGCCAGCAGGAGGAGGGCCTACAATGAGCAGTTCTTC. This encodes CASRRRAYNEQFF.

This clone was detected once. This sequence joins TRBV9 and TRBJ1-1; 8 bases agree with TRBD1. This CDR3 spans 13 amino acids. J was trimmed by 11 bases and V by 3 bases; bases with no gene match: 9. Germline values: CDR1 SGDLS, CDR2 YYNGEE. CDR3 nucleotides: TGTGCCAGCAGCGCCAGACAGGGGCATGGGGCTTTCTTT. It specifies CASSARQGHGAFF.

This clone was picked up a small number of times. One end of the junction does not line up with germline, which may come from a read error. V gene TRBV6-5 combines with J gene TRBJ1-2; TRBD1 might be the D (6 bases). CDR1 and CDR2 from the germline V gene are MNHEY and SVGAGI. The CDR3 is 13 amino acids. CDR3 amino acids: CASRETGYYGCTF. The CDR3 DNA follows: TGTGCCAGCAGGGAAACAGGGTACTATGGCTGCACCTTC.

This chain joins TRBV13 and TRBJ1-1; 7 nucleotides match TRBD1. J lost 3 bases, V lost 5 bases, and 12 bases had no gene match. This CDR3 comprises 16 residues. Germline V CDR1 and CDR2: PRHDT, FYEKMQ (reference sequence). CDR3 in amino acids: CASSHTYDRDDTEAFF. The CDR3 DNA follows: TGTGCCAGCAGCCACACCTATGACAGGGATGACACTGAAGCTTTCTTT.

The chain links TRBV5-1 to TRBJ2-1, with unresolved D. Germline loops: CDR1 SGHRS, CDR2 YFSETQ. Trimming removed 1 base at V and 7 bases at J, with 15 bases between. The CDR3 has 15 residues. The CDR3 DNA reads as TGCGCCAGCAGCTTGTTTTTTTCGCCCGGTAATGAGCAGTTCTTC. Its translation is CASSLFFSPGNEQFF. The whole variable domain, filled in from reference TRBV5-1 and TRBJ2-1, reads KAGVTQTPRYLIKTRGQQVTLSCSPISGHRSVSWYQQTPGQGLQFLFEYFSETQRNKGNFPGRFSGRQFSNSRSEMNVSTLELGDSALYLCASSLFFSPGNEQFFGPGTRLTVL.

The CDR3 bases are TGTGCCAGCAGCCCAGGGGACGGTAACACCGGGGAGCTGTTTTTT. It is translated as CASSPGDGNTGELFF. The J gene is TRBJ2-2, the V gene TRBV7-9; weak D call: TRBD1 (6 bases). CDR1 and CDR2 (germline): SEHNR, FQNEAQ (reference sequence). The CDR3 spans 15 residues. V lost 5 bases to trimming and J lost 2 bases, with 12 bases between them. Full variable domain (outside the CDR3, taken from reference TRBV7-9 and TRBJ2-2): DTGVSQNPRHKITKRGQNVTFRCDPISEHNRLYWYRQTLGQGPEFLTYFQNEAQLEKSRLLSDRFSAERPKGSFSTLEIQRTEQGDSAMYLCASSPGDGNTGELFFGEGSRLTVL.

The rearrangement uses TRBV15 and TRBJ1-3, with no clear D. This CDR3 has 15 residues. The ends were cut back, 0 bases at V and 3 bases at J, with 9 bases in the middle. CDR1 is LNHNV and CDR2 is YYDKDF in the germline V gene (reference sequence). In nucleotides, the CDR3 is TGTGCCACCAGCAGAGATGGTATAGGTGGAAACACCATATATTTT. Translating it yields CATSRDGIGGNTIYF.

About this clone itself: Its ends do not fully match the called genes, so a read error is possible. V and J are TRBV6-5 and TRBJ1-4; 8 positions match TRBD1. CDR3 length: 13 residues. CDR1 MNHEY and CDR2 SVGAGI come from the germline V gene. CDR3 in DNA: TGTGCCAGCAGCCCCGGACAGGGCCTTACCTTGGTTTTT. Its protein is CASSPGQGLTLVF.

The sample holds a few counts of this clone. A much larger clone is a single base away; this may be a read error. The chain has TRBV7-2 and TRBJ2-1, with TRBD2 identical over 9 bases. This CDR3 comprises 12 residues. Germline assignment: CDR1 SGHTA and CDR2 FQGNSA. CDR3 bases: TGTGCCAGCCAAGGACTAGCGACCGAGCGGTTCTTC. Protein product: CASQGLATERFF.

The chain employs TRBV7-8 and TRBJ2-7; 9 nucleotides match TRBD2. In germline, CDR1 is SGHVS, CDR2 FQNEAQ. Unmatched junction bases numbered 6, after V lost 5 bases and J lost 4 bases. The length of the CDR3 is 14 residues. CDR3 nucleotides: TGTGCCAGCAGCCCCCGGCGGGAGGGTTACGAGCAGTACTTC. Its protein product is CASSPRREGYEQYF.

The CDR3 DNA reads as TGTGCCAGCGTTAACCCGAACACTGAAGCTTTCTTT. Translated, it gives CASVNPNTEAFF. The J gene is TRBJ1-1, the V gene TRBV28; D gene unclear. The CDR3 covers 12 residues. CDR1 MDHEN and CDR2 SYDVKM come from the germline V gene. V lost 8 bases to trimming and J lost 1 base, with 8 bases between them.